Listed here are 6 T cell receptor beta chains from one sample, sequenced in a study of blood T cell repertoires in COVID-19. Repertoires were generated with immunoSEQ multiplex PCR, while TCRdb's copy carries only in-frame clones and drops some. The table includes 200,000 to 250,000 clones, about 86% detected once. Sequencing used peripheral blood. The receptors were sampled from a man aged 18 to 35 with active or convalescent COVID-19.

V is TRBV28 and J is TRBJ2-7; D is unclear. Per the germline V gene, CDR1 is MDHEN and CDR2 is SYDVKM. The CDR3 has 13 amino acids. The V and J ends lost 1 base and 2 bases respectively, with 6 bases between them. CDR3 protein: CASSLYSAYEQYF. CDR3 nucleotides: TGTGCCAGCAGTTTATATTCAGCCTACGAGCAGTACTTC.

The CDR3 loop is CASSLRSGGNTEAFF. CDR3 sequence (DNA): TGTGCCAGCAGCTTAAGGTCAGGGGGGAACACTGAAGCTTTCTTT. The chain combines TRBV11-2 with TRBJ1-1; TRBD1 matches at 7 bases. Germline CDR1 is SGHAT and CDR2 is FQNNGV. The CDR3 runs to 15 residues. Trimming cost V 2 bases and J 1 base; bases outside gene matches: 4.

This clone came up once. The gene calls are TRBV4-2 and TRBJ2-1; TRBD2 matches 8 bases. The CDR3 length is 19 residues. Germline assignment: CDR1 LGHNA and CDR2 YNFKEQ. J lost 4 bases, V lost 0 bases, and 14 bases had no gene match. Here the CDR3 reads CASSQDSIAGSGAYNEQFF. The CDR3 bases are TGTGCCAGCAGCCAAGATTCTATAGCGGGATCGGGGGCATACAATGAGCAGTTCTTC.

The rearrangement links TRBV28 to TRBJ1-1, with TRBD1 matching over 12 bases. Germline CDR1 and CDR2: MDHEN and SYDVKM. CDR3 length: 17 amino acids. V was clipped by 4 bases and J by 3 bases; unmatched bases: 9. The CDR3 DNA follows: TGTGCCAGCAGTTCTTCCCGGGGGACAGGGGGCTACACTGAAGCTTTCTTT. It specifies CASSSSRGTGGYTEAFF.

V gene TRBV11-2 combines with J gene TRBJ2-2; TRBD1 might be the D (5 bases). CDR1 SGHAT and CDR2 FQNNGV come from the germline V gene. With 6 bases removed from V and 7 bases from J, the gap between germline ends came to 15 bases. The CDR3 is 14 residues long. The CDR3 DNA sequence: TGTGCCAGCAGTGTCAGGGTGTTCGGCGGGGAGCTGTTTTTT. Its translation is CASSVRVFGGELFF.

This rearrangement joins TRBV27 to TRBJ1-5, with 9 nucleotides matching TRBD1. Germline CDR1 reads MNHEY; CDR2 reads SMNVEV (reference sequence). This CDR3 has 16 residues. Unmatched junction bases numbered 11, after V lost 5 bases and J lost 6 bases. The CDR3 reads CASSHSGTGYGQPQHF. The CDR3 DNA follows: TGTGCCAGCAGTCATTCCGGGACAGGGTATGGTCAGCCCCAGCATTTT.